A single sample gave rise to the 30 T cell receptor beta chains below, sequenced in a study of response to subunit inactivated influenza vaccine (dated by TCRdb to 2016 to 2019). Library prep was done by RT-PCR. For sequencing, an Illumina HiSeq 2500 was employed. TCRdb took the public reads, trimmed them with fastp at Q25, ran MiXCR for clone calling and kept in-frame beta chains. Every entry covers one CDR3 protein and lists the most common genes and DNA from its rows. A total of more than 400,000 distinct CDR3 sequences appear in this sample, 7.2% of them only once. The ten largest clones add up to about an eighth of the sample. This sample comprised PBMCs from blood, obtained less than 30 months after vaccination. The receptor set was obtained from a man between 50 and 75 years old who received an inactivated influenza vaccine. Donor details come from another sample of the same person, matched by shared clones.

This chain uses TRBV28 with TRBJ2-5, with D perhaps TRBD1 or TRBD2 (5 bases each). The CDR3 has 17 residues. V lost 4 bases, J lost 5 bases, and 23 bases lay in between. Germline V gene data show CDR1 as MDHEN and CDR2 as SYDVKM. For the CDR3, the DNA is TGTGCCAGCAGTTACCTTCACCGGGACGAATTAGGGGAGACCCAGTACTTC. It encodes CASSYLHRDELGETQYF.

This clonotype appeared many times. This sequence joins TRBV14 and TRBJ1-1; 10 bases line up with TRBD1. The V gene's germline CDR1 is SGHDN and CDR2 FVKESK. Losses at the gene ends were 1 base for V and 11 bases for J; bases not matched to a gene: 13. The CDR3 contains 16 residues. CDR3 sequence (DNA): TGTGCCAGCAGCCAAGGCCGTTACGGGACAGGGGTGCGGGCTTTCTTT. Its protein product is CASSQGRYGTGVRAFF.

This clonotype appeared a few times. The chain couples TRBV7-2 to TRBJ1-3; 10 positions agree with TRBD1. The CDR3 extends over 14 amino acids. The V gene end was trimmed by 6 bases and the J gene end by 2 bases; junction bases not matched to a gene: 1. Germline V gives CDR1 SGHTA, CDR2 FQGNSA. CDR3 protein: CASRTGGTGNTIYF. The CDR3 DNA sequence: TGTGCCAGCAGGACAGGGGGCACTGGAAACACCATATATTTT.

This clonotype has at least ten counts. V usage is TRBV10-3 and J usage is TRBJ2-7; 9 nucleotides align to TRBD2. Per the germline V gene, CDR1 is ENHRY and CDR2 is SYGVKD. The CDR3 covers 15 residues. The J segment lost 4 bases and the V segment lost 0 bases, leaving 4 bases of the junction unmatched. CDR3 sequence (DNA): TGTGCCATCAGTGAGTCGGGGCGGGAGGGTTACGAGCAGTACTTC. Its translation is CAISESGREGYEQYF.

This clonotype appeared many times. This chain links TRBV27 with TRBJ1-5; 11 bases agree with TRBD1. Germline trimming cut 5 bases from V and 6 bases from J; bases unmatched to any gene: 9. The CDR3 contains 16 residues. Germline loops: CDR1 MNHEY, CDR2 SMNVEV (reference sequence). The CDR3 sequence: CASSPGTGGRGQPQHF. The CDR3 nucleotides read TGTGCCAGCAGTCCGGGGACAGGGGGTCGGGGTCAGCCCCAGCATTTT.

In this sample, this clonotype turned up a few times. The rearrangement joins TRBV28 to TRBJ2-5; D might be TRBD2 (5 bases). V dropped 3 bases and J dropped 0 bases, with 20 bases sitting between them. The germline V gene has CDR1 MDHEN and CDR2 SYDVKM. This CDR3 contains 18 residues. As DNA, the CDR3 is TGTGCCAGCAGTTTCCGCTTGGCTAGCATGGAACACCAAGAGACCCAGTACTTC. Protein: CASSFRLASMEHQETQYF.

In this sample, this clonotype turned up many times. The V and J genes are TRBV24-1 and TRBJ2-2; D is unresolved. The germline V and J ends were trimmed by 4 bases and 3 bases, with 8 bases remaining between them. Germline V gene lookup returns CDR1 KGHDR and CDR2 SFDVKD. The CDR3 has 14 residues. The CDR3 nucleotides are TGTGCCACCAGTGAGGGCCGGGACACCGGGGAGCTGTTTTTT. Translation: CATSEGRDTGELFF.

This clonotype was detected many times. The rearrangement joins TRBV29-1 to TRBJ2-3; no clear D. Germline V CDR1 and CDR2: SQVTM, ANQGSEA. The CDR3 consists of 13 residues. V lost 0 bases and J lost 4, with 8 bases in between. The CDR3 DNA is TGCAGCGTTGAAGATCTTTCCGCAGATACGCAGTATTTT. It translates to CSVEDLSADTQYF.

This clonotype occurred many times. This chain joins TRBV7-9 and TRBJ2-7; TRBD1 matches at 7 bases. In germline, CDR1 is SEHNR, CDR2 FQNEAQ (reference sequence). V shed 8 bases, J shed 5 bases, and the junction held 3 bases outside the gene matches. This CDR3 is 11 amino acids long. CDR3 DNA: TGTGCCAGCGGAACAGGGGACGAGCAGTACTTC. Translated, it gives CASGTGDEQYF.

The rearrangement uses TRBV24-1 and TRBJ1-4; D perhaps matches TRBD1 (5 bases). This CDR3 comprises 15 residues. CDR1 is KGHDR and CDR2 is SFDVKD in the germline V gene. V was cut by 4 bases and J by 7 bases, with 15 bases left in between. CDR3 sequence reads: CATSDPRGAGEKLFF. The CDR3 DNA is TGTGCCACCAGTGACCCTCGCGGGGCGGGTGAAAAACTGTTTTTT.

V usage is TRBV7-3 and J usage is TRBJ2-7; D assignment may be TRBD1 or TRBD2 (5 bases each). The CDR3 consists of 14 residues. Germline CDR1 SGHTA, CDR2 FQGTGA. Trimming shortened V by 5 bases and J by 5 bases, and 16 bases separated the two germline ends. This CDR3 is CASSTTGTRDEQYF. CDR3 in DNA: TGTGCCAGCAGCACTACCGGGACCCGGGACGAGCAGTACTTC.

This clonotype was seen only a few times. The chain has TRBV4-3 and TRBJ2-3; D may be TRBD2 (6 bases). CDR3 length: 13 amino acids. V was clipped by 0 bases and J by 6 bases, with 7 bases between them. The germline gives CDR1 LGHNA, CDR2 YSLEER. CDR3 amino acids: CASSQDAGDTQYF. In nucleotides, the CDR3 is TGCGCCAGCAGCCAAGATGCGGGGGATACGCAGTATTTT.

CDR3 bases: TGCAGTGCTAGAGTAGCGGGAGTGGGAGAGACCCAGTACTTC. This translates into CSARVAGVGETQYF. The chain couples TRBV20-1 to TRBJ2-5; TRBD2 aligns across 9 bases. Germline CDR1 is DFQATT and CDR2 is SNEGSKA (reference sequence). This CDR3 is 14 amino acids long. Trimming took 1 base from V and 4 from J; bases not matched to a gene: 4.

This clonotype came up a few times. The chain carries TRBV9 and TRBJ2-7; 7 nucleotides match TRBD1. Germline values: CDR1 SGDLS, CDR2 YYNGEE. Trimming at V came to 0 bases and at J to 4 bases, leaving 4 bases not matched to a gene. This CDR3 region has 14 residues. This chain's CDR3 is CASSVAQGSYEQYF. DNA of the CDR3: TGTGCCAGCAGCGTAGCACAGGGGAGTTACGAGCAGTACTTC.

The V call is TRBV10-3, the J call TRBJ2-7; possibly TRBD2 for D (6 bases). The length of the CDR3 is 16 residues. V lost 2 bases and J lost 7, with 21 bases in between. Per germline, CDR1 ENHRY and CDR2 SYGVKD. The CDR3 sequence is CAISESSGKTGGEQYF. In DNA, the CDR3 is TGTGCCATCAGTGAGAGTTCCGGGAAAACAGGAGGGGAGCAGTACTTC.

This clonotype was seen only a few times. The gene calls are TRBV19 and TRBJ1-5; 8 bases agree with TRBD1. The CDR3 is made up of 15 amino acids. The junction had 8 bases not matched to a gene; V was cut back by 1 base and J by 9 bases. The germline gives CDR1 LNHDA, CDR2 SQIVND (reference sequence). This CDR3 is CASSIAAGTGGPQHF. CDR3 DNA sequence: TGTGCCAGTAGTATAGCCGCCGGGACAGGAGGGCCCCAGCATTTT.

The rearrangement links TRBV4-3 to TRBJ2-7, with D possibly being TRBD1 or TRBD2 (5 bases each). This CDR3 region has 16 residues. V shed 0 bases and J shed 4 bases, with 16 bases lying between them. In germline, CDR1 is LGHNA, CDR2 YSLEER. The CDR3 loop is CASSQEAQGAPYEQYF. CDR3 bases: TGCGCCAGCAGCCAAGAAGCCCAGGGAGCGCCGTACGAGCAGTACTTC.

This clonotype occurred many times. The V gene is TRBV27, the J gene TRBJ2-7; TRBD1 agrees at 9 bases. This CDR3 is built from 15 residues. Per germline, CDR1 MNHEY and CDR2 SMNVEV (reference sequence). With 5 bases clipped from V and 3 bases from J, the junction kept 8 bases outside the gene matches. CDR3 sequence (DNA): TGTGCCAGCAGTACGCCGGGACAGGGCTTCTACGAGCAGTACTTC. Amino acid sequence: CASSTPGQGFYEQYF.

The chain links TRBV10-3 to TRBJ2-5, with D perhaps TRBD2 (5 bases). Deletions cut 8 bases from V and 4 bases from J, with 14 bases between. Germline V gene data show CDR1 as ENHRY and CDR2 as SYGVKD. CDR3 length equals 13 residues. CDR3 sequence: CAISLSSGETQYF. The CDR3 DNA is TGTGCCATCTCGCTGTCCAGCGGAGAGACCCAGTACTTC.

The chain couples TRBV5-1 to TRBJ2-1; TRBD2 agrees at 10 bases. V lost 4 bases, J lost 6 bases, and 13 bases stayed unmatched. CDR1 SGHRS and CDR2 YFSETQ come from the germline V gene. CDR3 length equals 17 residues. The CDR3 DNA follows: TGCGCCAGCAGCCCTCCCAATCTAGCGGGAGTAGTCAATGAGCAGTTCTTC. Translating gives CASSPPNLAGVVNEQFF.

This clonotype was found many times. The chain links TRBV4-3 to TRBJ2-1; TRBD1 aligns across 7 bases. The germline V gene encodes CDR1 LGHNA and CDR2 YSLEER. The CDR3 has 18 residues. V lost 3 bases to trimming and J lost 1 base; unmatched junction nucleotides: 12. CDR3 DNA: TGCGCCAGCAGCCAGGACAGGAAGGGGGTTATATCCTACAATGAGCAGTTCTTC. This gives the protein CASSQDRKGVISYNEQFF.

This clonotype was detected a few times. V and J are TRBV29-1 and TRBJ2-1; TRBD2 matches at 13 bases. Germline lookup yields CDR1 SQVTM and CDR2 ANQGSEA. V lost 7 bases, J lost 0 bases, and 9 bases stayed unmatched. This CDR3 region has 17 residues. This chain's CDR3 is CSASLLAGGNSYNEQFF. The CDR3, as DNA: TGCAGCGCCTCCTTACTAGCGGGAGGGAACTCCTACAATGAGCAGTTCTTC.

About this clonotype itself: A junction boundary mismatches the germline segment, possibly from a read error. CDR3 sequence: CASSLALNTGELVF. In DNA, the CDR3 is TGTGCCAGCAGCTTAGCGTTGAACACCGGGGAGCTGGTTTTT. V is TRBV7-2 and J is TRBJ2-2; D possibly corresponds to TRBD2 (5 bases). The CDR3 totals 14 residues. CDR1 SGHTA and CDR2 FQGNSA come from the germline V gene.

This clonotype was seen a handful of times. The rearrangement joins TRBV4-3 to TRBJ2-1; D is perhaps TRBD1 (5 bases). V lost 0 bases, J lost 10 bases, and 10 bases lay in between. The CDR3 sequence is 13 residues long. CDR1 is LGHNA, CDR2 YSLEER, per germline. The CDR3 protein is CASSQDLRAEQFF. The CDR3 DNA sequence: TGCGCCAGCAGCCAAGATCTCAGGGCGGAGCAGTTCTTC.

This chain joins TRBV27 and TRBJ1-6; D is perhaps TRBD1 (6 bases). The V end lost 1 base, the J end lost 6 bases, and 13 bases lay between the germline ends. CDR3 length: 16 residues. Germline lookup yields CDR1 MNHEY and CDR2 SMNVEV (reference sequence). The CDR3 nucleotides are TGTGCCAGCAGTTTATGGGCGGACAGAGCTAATTCACCCCTCCACTTT. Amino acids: CASSLWADRANSPLHF.

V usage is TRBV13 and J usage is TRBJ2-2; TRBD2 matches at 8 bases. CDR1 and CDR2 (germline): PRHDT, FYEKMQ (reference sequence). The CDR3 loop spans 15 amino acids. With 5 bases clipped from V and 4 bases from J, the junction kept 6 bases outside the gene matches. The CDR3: CASSASGRSTGELFF. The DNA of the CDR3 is TGTGCCAGCAGCGCCAGCGGGAGAAGCACCGGGGAGCTGTTTTTT.

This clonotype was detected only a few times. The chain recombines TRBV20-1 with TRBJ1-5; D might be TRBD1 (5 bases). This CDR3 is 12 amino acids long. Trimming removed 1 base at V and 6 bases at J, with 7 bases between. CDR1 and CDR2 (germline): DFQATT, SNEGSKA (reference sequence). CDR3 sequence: CSARVGTQPQHF. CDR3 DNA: TGCAGTGCTAGAGTTGGGACTCAGCCCCAGCATTTT.

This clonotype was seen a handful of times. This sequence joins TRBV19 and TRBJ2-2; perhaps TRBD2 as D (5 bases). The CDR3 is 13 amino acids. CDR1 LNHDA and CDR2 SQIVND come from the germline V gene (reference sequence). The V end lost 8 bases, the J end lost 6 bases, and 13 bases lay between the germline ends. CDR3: CASRTRSAGELFF. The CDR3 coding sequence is TGTGCCAGTCGGACTCGGTCAGCCGGGGAGCTGTTTTTT.

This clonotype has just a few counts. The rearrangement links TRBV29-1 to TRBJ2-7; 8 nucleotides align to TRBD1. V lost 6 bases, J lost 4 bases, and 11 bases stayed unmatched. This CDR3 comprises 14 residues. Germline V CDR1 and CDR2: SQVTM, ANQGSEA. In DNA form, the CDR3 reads TGCAGCGTGGGGACCGGGACAGGACCTTACGAGCAGTACTTC. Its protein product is CSVGTGTGPYEQYF.

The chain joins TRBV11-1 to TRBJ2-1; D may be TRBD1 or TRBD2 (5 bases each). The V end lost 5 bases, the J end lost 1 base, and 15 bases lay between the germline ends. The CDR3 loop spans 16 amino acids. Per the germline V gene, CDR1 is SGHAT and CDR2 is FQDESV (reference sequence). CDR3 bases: TGTGCCAGCAGCCTCTTCGGGGCTCGGTCCTACAATGAGCAGTTCTTC. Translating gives CASSLFGARSYNEQFF.